Listed here are 14 T cell receptor beta chains from one sample, sequenced in a study of blood T cell repertoires in COVID-19. TCRdb keeps only in-frame clones here, not all; method: immunoSEQ multiplex PCR. This repertoire shows tens of thousands of clones, approximately 88% found once; its top ten account for about an eighth. The sequenced material came from peripheral blood. The receptor set was obtained from a human donor in a cohort sampled during active COVID-19.

This chain links TRBV5-1 with TRBJ1-1, with D possibly being TRBD1 (6 bases). The CDR3 is 15 amino acids. The ends were cut back, 2 bases at V and 4 bases at J, with 15 bases in the middle. Germline CDR1 and CDR2: SGHRS and YFSETQ. CDR3 in amino acids: CASSLTPTGLTEAFF. Written as DNA, the CDR3 is TGCGCCAGCAGCTTAACCCCCACAGGGCTCACTGAAGCTTTCTTT.

This chain links TRBV27 with TRBJ1-6; unclear D gene. The CDR3 covers 16 residues. The V end was cut by 7 bases, the J end by 6 bases, with 19 bases between. Germline V gene sequence: CDR1 MNHEY, CDR2 SMNVEV (reference sequence). CDR3 loop: CASTLWSNTPNSPLHF. The CDR3 bases are TGTGCCAGCACCCTTTGGAGCAACACCCCTAATTCACCCCTCCACTTT.

The CDR3 spells CASIIQRGGRDEQYF. Written as DNA, the CDR3 is TGTGCCAGCATTATTCAACGGGGGGGACGGGACGAGCAGTACTTC. This chain connects TRBV6-5 to TRBJ2-7; 8 bases match TRBD2. This CDR3 comprises 15 residues. Germline V lookup: CDR1 MNHEY, CDR2 SVGAGI. Germline trimming cut 7 bases from V and 5 bases from J; bases unmatched to any gene: 13.

The chain joins TRBV10-3 to TRBJ1-6, with 10 positions matching TRBD1. The V gene's germline CDR1 is ENHRY and CDR2 SYGVKD. The CDR3 is made up of 13 amino acids. The J segment lost 8 bases and the V segment lost 8 bases, leaving 3 bases of the junction unmatched. CDR3 coding DNA: TGTGCCATCGCGGACAGGGGGTATTCACCCCTCCACTTT. This sequence encodes CAIADRGYSPLHF.

This rearrangement joins TRBV5-4 to TRBJ2-6; D is perhaps TRBD1 (7 bases). Per germline, CDR1 SGHNT and CDR2 YYREEE (reference sequence). The CDR3 runs 16 residues. Trimming stripped 7 bases from V and 0 bases from J, with 14 bases between. CDR3 protein: CASVRDRSSGANVLTF. The CDR3 coding sequence is TGTGCCAGCGTGCGGGACAGAAGCTCTGGGGCCAACGTCCTGACTTTC.

The chain combines TRBV3-1 (or the pseudogene TRBV3-2) with TRBJ2-1; 8 bases match TRBD1. The J segment lost 4 bases and the V segment lost 3 bases, leaving 2 bases of the junction unmatched. CDR1 is LGHDT, CDR2 YNNKEL, per germline (reference sequence). This CDR3 contains 14 residues. The CDR3, as DNA: TGTGCCAGCAGCCACGGACAGGGATACAATGAGCAGTTCTTC. It translates to CASSHGQGYNEQFF.

The chain joins TRBV3-1 (or the pseudogene TRBV3-2) to TRBJ2-7; the D is unclear. The CDR3 spans 13 residues. Germline CDR1 and CDR2: LGHDT and YNNKEL (reference sequence). Trimming shortened V by 7 bases and J by 1 base, and 11 bases separated the two germline ends. The CDR3 sequence: CASTPTGSYEQYF. DNA of the CDR3: TGTGCCAGCACCCCTACGGGTTCCTACGAGCAGTACTTC.

CDR3 sequence: CASSLGTAPGAQYF. The CDR3, as DNA: TGTGCCAGCAGCCTCGGGACAGCCCCAGGGGCCCAGTACTTC. The gene calls are TRBV9 and TRBJ2-5; 7 nucleotides line up with TRBD1. CDR1 and CDR2 from the germline V gene are SGDLS and YYNGEE. Trimming at V came to 4 bases and at J to 9 bases, leaving 12 bases not matched to a gene. CDR3 length: 14 amino acids.

The chain recombines TRBV24-1 with TRBJ1-5; tentatively, D is TRBD1 (5 bases). Trimming took 4 bases from V and 3 from J, leaving 15 bases between them. Germline V gene data show CDR1 as KGHDR and CDR2 as SFDVKD. This CDR3 is built from 16 residues. The CDR3 here is CATSDPRRGANQPQHF. The CDR3 nucleotides read TGTGCCACCAGTGACCCCAGACGTGGGGCCAATCAGCCCCAGCATTTT.

The chain joins TRBV3-1 (or the pseudogene TRBV3-2) to TRBJ1-1, with 7 bases aligning to TRBD1. The CDR3 has 16 amino acids. Germline lookup yields CDR1 LGHDT and CDR2 YNNKEL (reference sequence). Trimming cost V 4 bases and J 4 bases; bases outside gene matches: 12. CDR3 protein: CASSLLTGSGSTEAFF. The CDR3 DNA sequence: TGTGCCAGCAGCCTTCTGACAGGGTCAGGGAGCACTGAAGCTTTCTTT.

The chain links TRBV7-2 to TRBJ2-7; 7 bases match TRBD1. The length of the CDR3 is 12 residues. The germline gives CDR1 SGHTA, CDR2 FQGNSA. V dropped 3 bases and J dropped 6; count of bases not matched to a gene: 2. This CDR3 reads CASSFTGVEQYF. CDR3 sequence (DNA): TGTGCCAGCAGCTTTACAGGGGTCGAGCAGTACTTC.

The V and J genes are TRBV5-3 and TRBJ2-1; 7 bases align to TRBD2. TRBV5-3 is noted as an ORF with a role that remains uncertain. The length of the CDR3 is 15 residues. V gave up 2 bases and J gave up 1 base; unmatched junction bases: 3. The CDR3 sequence: CARSLAGISYNEQFF. The CDR3, as DNA: TGTGCCAGAAGCTTAGCGGGGATATCCTACAATGAGCAGTTCTTC.

The sample holds a few counts of this clone. The J gene is TRBJ1-5, the V gene TRBV5-6; no reliable D call. CDR1 is SGHDT, CDR2 YYEEEE, per germline. The V end was cut by 4 bases, the J end by 6 bases, with 11 bases between. The CDR3 sequence is 13 residues long. The CDR3 protein is CASSLGLIQPQHF. CDR3 bases: TGTGCCAGCAGCCTCGGGTTGATTCAGCCCCAGCATTTT.

V usage is TRBV7-6 and J usage is TRBJ2-5, with D hard to call. V gave up 2 bases and J gave up 2 bases, with 9 bases separating them. This CDR3 comprises 14 residues. CDR1 SGHVS and CDR2 FNYEAQ come from the germline V gene. The CDR3 DNA sequence: TGTGCCAGCAGCTTACTACTATTACAAGAGACCCAGTACTTC. Encoded protein: CASSLLLLQETQYF. Together with reference TRBV7-6 and TRBJ2-5, the CDR3 gives the full variable domain: GAGVSQSPRYKVTKRGQDVALRCDPISGHVSLYWYRQALGQGPEFLTYFNYEAQQDKSGLPNDRFSAERPEGSISTLTIQRTEQRDSAMYRCASSLLLLQETQYFGPGTRLLVL.